These 32 T cell receptor beta chains originate from one sample sequenced in a study of blood T cells in healthy people across ages. Combining a sample-barcoded 5' primer with a J-beta primer mix, a second PCR ran for roughly 7 to 12 cycles. In TCRdb, the 5' RACE reads were re-called with MiXCR into one record per CDR3 protein. The sample includes roughly 900,000 distinct CDR3 sequences, about 48% of them seen just once. Sequencing was performed on blood. The source is a man aged 25 to 40 in good health.

The chain links TRBV7-2 to TRBJ2-1, with unresolved D. The length of the CDR3 is 15 residues. V lost 5 bases to trimming and J lost 6 bases, with 17 bases between them. Germline V gene data show CDR1 as SGHTA and CDR2 as FQGNSA. CDR3 sequence (DNA): TGTGCCAGCAGCCGAGGCCTGGGGTATGGCAATGAGCAGTTCTTC. Translation: CASSRGLGYGNEQFF. Complete variable domain (other parts from reference TRBV7-2 and TRBJ2-1): GAGVSQSPSNKVTEKGKDVELRCDPISGHTALYWYRQSLGQGLEFLIYFQGNSAPDKSGLPSDRFSAERTGGSVSTLTIQRTQQEDSAVYLCASSRGLGYGNEQFFGPGTRLTVL.

This clonotype was detected a few times. The rearrangement joins TRBV4-1 to TRBJ2-7; D gene uncertain. V was pared by 4 bases and J by 2 bases, with 12 bases between. CDR1 and CDR2 from the germline V gene are MGHRA and YSYEKL. The CDR3 contains 14 residues. DNA for the CDR3: TGCGCCAGCAGCCCTGCCGCAGGACCCTACGAGCAGTACTTC. Protein: CASSPAAGPYEQYF.

This clonotype was recorded a few times. V gene TRBV18 combines with J gene TRBJ1-6, with 10 bases fitting TRBD1. The CDR3 consists of 15 residues. With V trimmed by 3 bases and J by 8 bases, 4 bases remained unmatched. Germline V gene sequence: CDR1 KGHSH, CDR2 LQKENI. The CDR3 DNA follows: TGTGCCAGCTCACCCGGGACAGGGGTTCATTCACCCCTCCACTTT. It encodes CASSPGTGVHSPLHF.

On this clonotype: A much bigger clone sits one base away, suggesting this may be a read error. The chain couples TRBV7-8 to TRBJ2-1; the match to TRBD2 covers 7 bases. CDR1 is SGHVS and CDR2 is FQNEAQ in the germline V gene. V lost 3 bases, J lost 6 bases, and 11 bases stayed unmatched. The length of the CDR3 is 16 residues. CDR3 residues: CASSLERAGLCNEQFF. CDR3 bases: TGTGCCAGCAGCTTGGAGCGAGCGGGGCTCTGCAATGAGCAGTTCTTC.

This chain uses TRBV29-1 with TRBJ2-2, with TRBD2 matching over 7 bases. J gave up 3 bases and V 7 bases, and 5 bases lay outside the gene matches. Germline V gene sequence: CDR1 SQVTM, CDR2 ANQGSEA. This CDR3 has 13 amino acids. The CDR3 coding sequence is TGCAGCGGGACTGCGGGGGACACCGGGGAGCTGTTTTTT. It translates to CSGTAGDTGELFF.

CDR3 amino acids: CSVGRPYYGYTF. CDR3 coding DNA: TGCAGCGTTGGGAGGCCCTACTATGGCTACACCTTC. The chain recombines TRBV29-1 with TRBJ1-2; D uncertain. In germline, CDR1 is SQVTM, CDR2 ANQGSEA. The V and J ends lost 4 bases and 3 bases respectively, with 9 bases between them. The CDR3 sequence is 12 residues long.

This clonotype was seen more than once but under ten times. The chain combines TRBV12-3 or TRBV12-4 with TRBJ2-5, with 7 nucleotides matching TRBD1. CDR3 size: 13 residues. Germline trimming cut 6 bases from V and 5 bases from J; bases unmatched to any gene: 6. The CDR3 loop reads CASRYDRAETQYF. The CDR3 nucleotides are TGTGCCAGCAGATATGACAGGGCCGAGACCCAGTACTTC.

CDR3 sequence (DNA): TGTGCCAGCAGTTACGGGGTGAAGAACGAGCAGTACTTC. Its translation: CASSYGVKNEQYF. This chain connects TRBV6-5 to TRBJ2-4; D unclear. The assigned J gene may be wrong: the sequence end matches TRBJ2-7 better. CDR1 MNHEY and CDR2 SVGAGI come from the germline V gene. The CDR3 runs to 13 residues.

The chain recombines TRBV6-6 with TRBJ1-2, with D possibly matching TRBD1 (6 bases). The V gene's germline CDR1 is MNHNY and CDR2 SVGAGI (reference sequence). Between the trimmed V and J ends, which lost 6 bases and 3 bases, there was a span of 14 bases. This CDR3 region has 14 residues. This CDR3 reads CASRGAQGYYGYTF. The CDR3 nucleotides are TGTGCCAGCAGAGGTGCCCAGGGGTACTATGGCTACACCTTC.

This clonotype was counted between two and nine times. The V gene is TRBV12-3 or TRBV12-4, the J gene TRBJ2-1, with D uncertain. Trimming stripped 5 bases from V and 8 bases from J, with 7 bases between. The CDR3 contains 11 residues. Written as DNA, the CDR3 is TGTGCCAGCAGTCGCATGGATGAGCAGTTCTTC. It specifies CASSRMDEQFF.

The chain uses TRBV10-3 and TRBJ2-7, with 14 positions matching TRBD2. CDR3 size: 16 residues. V dropped 10 bases and J dropped 0; count of bases not matched to a gene: 8. CDR1 is ENHRY, CDR2 SYGVKD, per germline. The CDR3 loop reads CATLGLAGGSSYEQYF. The CDR3, as DNA: TGTGCCACCCTCGGACTAGCGGGGGGTAGCTCCTACGAGCAGTACTTC.

V is TRBV29-1 and J is TRBJ1-1; D possibly corresponds to TRBD1 (5 bases). Between the trimmed V and J ends, which lost 0 bases and 1 base, there was a span of 15 bases. The CDR3 covers 16 residues. Germline-derived CDR1 and CDR2 are SQVTM and ANQGSEA. The CDR3 loop is CSVEDPRGMGNTEAFF. CDR3 nucleotide sequence: TGCAGCGTTGAAGATCCTCGGGGGATGGGGAACACTGAAGCTTTCTTT.

This clonotype has just a few counts. This sequence joins TRBV3-1 and TRBJ2-1; 7 bases are a match to TRBD1. V was clipped by 8 bases and J by 1 base; unmatched bases: 8. Per germline, CDR1 LGHDT and CDR2 YNNKEL (reference sequence). The CDR3 spans 15 residues. The CDR3 loop is CASRLGTASYNEQFF. DNA for the CDR3: TGTGCCAGCCGTTTGGGGACAGCTTCCTACAATGAGCAGTTCTTC.

For this clonotype: A much larger clone differs from this one at a single base, so this may be a read error. CDR3 region: CASSLVQGYNEQYF. CDR3 DNA: TGTGCCAGCAGTTTAGTACAGGGTTACAATGAGCAGTACTTC. The rearrangement joins TRBV27 to TRBJ2-5; D possibly corresponds to TRBD1 (6 bases). The V gene's germline CDR1 is MNHEY and CDR2 SMNVEV (reference sequence). The CDR3 is made up of 14 amino acids. The V end lost 2 bases, the J end lost 11 bases, and 18 bases lay between the germline ends.

This chain uses TRBV12-3 or TRBV12-4 with TRBJ2-1; TRBD2 is a possible D gene (5 bases). The CDR3 extends over 12 amino acids. The V and J ends lost 11 bases and 10 bases respectively, with 18 bases between them. The CDR3 protein is CACTMGSSEQFF. For the CDR3, the DNA is TGTGCCTGTACTATGGGGAGTTCCGAGCAGTTCTTC.

The chain has TRBV9 and TRBJ2-7; D remains ambiguous. The DNA end lines up better with TRBJ2-5; the J call may be wrong. There are 17 residues in the CDR3. Germline V lookup: CDR1 SGDLS, CDR2 YYNGEE. For the CDR3, the DNA is TGTGCCAGCAGCGTAGATGGGCACTCCCTGGTCCAAGAGACCCAGTACTTC. Its protein is CASSVDGHSLVQETQYF.

This chain joins TRBV5-1 and TRBJ2-3; D is uncertain. Deletions cut 0 bases from V and 2 bases from J, with 10 bases between. In germline, CDR1 is SGHRS, CDR2 YFSETQ. The CDR3 spans 15 residues. The CDR3 region has the DNA TGCGCCAGCAGCTTGGTGGCGCAGTCCACAGATACGCAGTATTTT. Translating it yields CASSLVAQSTDTQYF. The full variable domain, with the rest looked up from reference TRBV5-1 and TRBJ2-3, is KAGVTQTPRYLIKTRGQQVTLSCSPISGHRSVSWYQQTPGQGLQFLFEYFSETQRNKGNFPGRFSGRQFSNSRSEMNVSTLELGDSALYLCASSLVAQSTDTQYFGPGTRLTVL.

The V call is TRBV10-3, the J call TRBJ2-3; D possibly corresponds to TRBD1 (6 bases). The ends were cut back, 5 bases at V and 2 bases at J, with 17 bases in the middle. Looked up from germline, CDR1 is ENHRY and CDR2 is SYGVKD. The CDR3 sequence is 16 residues long. The CDR3 DNA reads as TGTGCCATCAGTTCTCTCGGGACAACCTCCACAGATACGCAGTATTTT. Residues: CAISSLGTTSTDTQYF.

CDR3 region: CASSRLGQEYGGYTF. In DNA, the CDR3 is TGTGCCAGCAGCAGACTCGGACAGGAATATGGAGGCTACACCTTC. V is TRBV21-1 and J is TRBJ1-2; whether TRBD1, the table's D call, matches the DNA was not checked. TRBV21-1 is termed a pseudogene. The CDR3 length is 15 residues.

In this sample, this clonotype turned up a few times. The rearrangement links TRBV10-3 to TRBJ2-1; D might be TRBD1 or TRBD2, each matching 5 bases. CDR1 and CDR2 from the germline V gene are ENHRY and SYGVKD. Trimming shortened V by 5 bases and J by 0 bases, and 17 bases separated the two germline ends. The CDR3 loop spans 17 amino acids. This CDR3 reads CAISSRGTRSSYNEQFF. DNA of the CDR3: TGTGCCATCAGTTCCCGGGGCACCCGGAGCTCCTACAATGAGCAGTTCTTC.

This clonotype occurred a few times. J is TRBJ1-2 and V is TRBV29-1, with no clear D. V gave up 8 bases and J gave up 4 bases, with 11 bases separating them. The CDR3 has 11 residues. CDR1 SQVTM and CDR2 ANQGSEA come from the germline V gene. The CDR3 loop reads CSSSRGYGYTF. CDR3 coding DNA: TGCAGCAGCAGTCGGGGCTATGGCTACACCTTC.

This clonotype appeared a few times. The gene calls are TRBV9 and TRBJ2-5; 10 bases map to TRBD1. J lost 0 bases, V lost 1 base, and 6 bases had no gene match. The germline gives CDR1 SGDLS, CDR2 YYNGEE. The CDR3 is made up of 17 amino acids. CDR3 DNA: TGTGCCAGCAGCGTAACCGGGACAGGGGAGTACCAAGAGACCCAGTACTTC. As protein: CASSVTGTGEYQETQYF.

The chain employs TRBV11-2 and TRBJ2-1; 8 nucleotides agree with TRBD2. Losses at the gene ends were 0 bases for V and 2 bases for J; bases not matched to a gene: 9. CDR1 and CDR2 (germline): SGHAT, FQNNGV. The CDR3 runs to 18 residues. For the CDR3, the DNA is TGTGCCAGCAGCTTAGATCATTTCGGGGGGGCCCCCTACAATGAGCAGTTCTTC. Its translation: CASSLDHFGGAPYNEQFF. Full variable domain (outside the CDR3, taken from reference TRBV11-2 and TRBJ2-1): EAGVAQSPRYKIIEKRQSVAFWCNPISGHATLYWYQQILGQGPKLLIQFQNNGVVDDSQLPKDRFSAERLKGVDSTLKIQPAKLEDSAVYLCASSLDHFGGAPYNEQFFGPGTRLTVL.

This clonotype was picked up a small number of times. This chain connects TRBV7-2 to TRBJ1-1; weak D call: TRBD1 (6 bases). V lost 4 bases and J 8 bases, leaving 17 bases between the germline ends. From germline, CDR1 is SGHTA and CDR2 FQGNSA. The length of the CDR3 is 14 residues. The CDR3 nucleotides read TGTGCCAGCAGCTATACCGGAGGGGGGGCGGAAGCTTTCTTT. As protein: CASSYTGGGAEAFF.

The chain has TRBV2 and TRBJ1-2; D might be TRBD1 (6 bases). Trimming stripped 7 bases from V and 7 bases from J, with 16 bases between. Germline-derived CDR1 and CDR2 are SNHLY and FYNNEI. The length of the CDR3 is 13 residues. The CDR3 DNA follows: TGTGCCAGCACCGCCCGGGAGGGGGGTGGCTACACCTTC. Its translation: CASTAREGGGYTF.

This clonotype was seen a few times. The V gene is TRBV5-1, the J gene TRBJ2-1, with D tentatively TRBD1 or TRBD2 (5 bases each). CDR3 size: 14 residues. Trimming removed 3 bases at V and 7 bases at J, with 14 bases between. CDR1 and CDR2 (germline): SGHRS, YFSETQ. CDR3 coding DNA: TGCGCCAGCAGCTGGGGGACCCGGGGTAATGAGCAGTTCTTC. This sequence encodes CASSWGTRGNEQFF.

This clonotype was counted only a few times. V gene TRBV18 combines with J gene TRBJ2-5; either TRBD1 or TRBD2 may fit D (5 bases each). Germline loops: CDR1 KGHSH, CDR2 LQKENI. V lost 3 bases to trimming and J lost 2 bases, with 16 bases between them. This CDR3 has 16 amino acids. DNA for the CDR3: TGTGCCAGCTCACCGATCTCGGGGACCGCACAAGAGACCCAGTACTTC. It is translated as CASSPISGTAQETQYF.

The V call is TRBV20-1, the J call TRBJ2-5; weak D call: TRBD1 (6 bases). The assigned J gene may be wrong: the sequence end matches TRBJ2-7 better. This CDR3 comprises 12 residues. CDR1 is DFQATT, CDR2 SNEGSKA, per germline (reference sequence). CDR3 nucleotides: TGCAGTGCTAGAGAGGGACACTACGAGCAGTACTTC. Translating it yields CSAREGHYEQYF.

This chain uses TRBV20-1 with TRBJ2-5; D call uncertain. Trimming took 4 bases from V and 0 from J, leaving 9 bases between them. CDR3 length: 13 amino acids. In germline, CDR1 is DFQATT, CDR2 SNEGSKA (reference sequence). Here the CDR3 DNA reads TGCAGTGCTATTCGGACGGACCAAGAGACCCAGTACTTC. It encodes CSAIRTDQETQYF.

V and J are TRBV27 and TRBJ2-5; D is uncertain. The J call may be mistaken, given a closer DNA end match to TRBJ2-7. The length of the CDR3 is 14 residues. Germline V lookup: CDR1 MNHEY, CDR2 SMNVEV (reference sequence). In nucleotides, the CDR3 is TGTGCCAGCTGCCCGACGGACGGGTACGGCGAGCAGTACTTC. Translating gives CASCPTDGYGEQYF.

This clonotype was observed a few times. The gene calls are TRBV28 and TRBJ2-5; D is undetermined. CDR1 is MDHEN, CDR2 SYDVKM, per germline. The V end lost 2 bases, the J end lost 3 bases, and 16 bases lay between the germline ends. The CDR3 has 16 amino acids. The CDR3 protein is CASSLGLLAREETQYF. CDR3 bases: TGTGCCAGCAGTTTAGGGTTACTCGCCCGGGAAGAGACCCAGTACTTC.

This clonotype was picked up a small number of times. V and J are TRBV27 and TRBJ2-3; D not certain. Germline CDR1 and CDR2: MNHEY and SMNVEV (reference sequence). The germline V and J ends were trimmed by 3 bases and 2 bases, with 21 bases remaining between them. The CDR3 contains 18 residues. The CDR3 spells CASSLSGVYRRLTDTQYF. CDR3 coding DNA: TGTGCCAGCAGTTTGTCTGGAGTGTATCGGCGGCTCACAGATACGCAGTATTTT.